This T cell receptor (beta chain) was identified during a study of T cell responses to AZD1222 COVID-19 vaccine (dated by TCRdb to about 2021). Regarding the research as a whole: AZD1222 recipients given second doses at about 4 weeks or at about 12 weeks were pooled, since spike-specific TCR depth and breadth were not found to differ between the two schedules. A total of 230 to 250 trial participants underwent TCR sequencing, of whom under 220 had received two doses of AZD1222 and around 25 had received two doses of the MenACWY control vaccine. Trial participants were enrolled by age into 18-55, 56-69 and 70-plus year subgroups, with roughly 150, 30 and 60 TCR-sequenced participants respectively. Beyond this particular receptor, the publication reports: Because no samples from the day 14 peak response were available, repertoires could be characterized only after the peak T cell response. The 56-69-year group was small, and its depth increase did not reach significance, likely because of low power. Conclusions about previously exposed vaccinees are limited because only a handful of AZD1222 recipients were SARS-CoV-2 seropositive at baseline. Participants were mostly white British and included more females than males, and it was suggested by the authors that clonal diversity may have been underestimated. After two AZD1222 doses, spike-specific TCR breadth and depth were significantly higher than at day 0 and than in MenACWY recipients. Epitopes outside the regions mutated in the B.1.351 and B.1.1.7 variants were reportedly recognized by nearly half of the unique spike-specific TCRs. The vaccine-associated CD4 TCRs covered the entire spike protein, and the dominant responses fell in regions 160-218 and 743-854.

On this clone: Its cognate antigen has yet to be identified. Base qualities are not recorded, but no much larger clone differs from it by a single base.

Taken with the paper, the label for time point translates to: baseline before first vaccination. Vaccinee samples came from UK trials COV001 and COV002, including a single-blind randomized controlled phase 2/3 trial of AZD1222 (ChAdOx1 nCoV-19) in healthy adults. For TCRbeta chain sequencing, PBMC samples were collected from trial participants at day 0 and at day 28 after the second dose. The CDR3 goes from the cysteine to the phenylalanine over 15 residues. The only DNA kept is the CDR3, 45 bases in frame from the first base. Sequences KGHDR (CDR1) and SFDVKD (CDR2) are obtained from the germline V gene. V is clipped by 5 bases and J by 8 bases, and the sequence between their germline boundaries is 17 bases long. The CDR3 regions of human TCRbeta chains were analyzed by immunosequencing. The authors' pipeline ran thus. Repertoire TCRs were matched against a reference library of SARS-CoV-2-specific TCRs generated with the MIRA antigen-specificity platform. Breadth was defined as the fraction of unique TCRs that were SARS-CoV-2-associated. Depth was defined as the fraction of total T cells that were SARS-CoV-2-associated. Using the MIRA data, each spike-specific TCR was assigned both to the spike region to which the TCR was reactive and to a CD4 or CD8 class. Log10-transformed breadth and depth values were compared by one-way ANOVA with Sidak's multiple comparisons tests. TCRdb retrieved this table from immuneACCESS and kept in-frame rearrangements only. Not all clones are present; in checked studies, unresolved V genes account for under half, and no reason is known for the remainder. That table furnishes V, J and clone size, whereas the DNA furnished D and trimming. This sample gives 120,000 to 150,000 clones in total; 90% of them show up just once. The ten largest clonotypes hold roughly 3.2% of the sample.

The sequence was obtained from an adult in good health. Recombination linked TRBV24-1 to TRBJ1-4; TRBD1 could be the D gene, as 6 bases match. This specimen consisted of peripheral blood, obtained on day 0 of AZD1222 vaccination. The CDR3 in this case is CATSAPGRRGEKLFF. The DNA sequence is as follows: TGTGCCACCAGTGCTCCAGGGCGGAGGGGGGAAAAACTGTTTTTT.